This T cell receptor beta chain was captured by sequencing in a study of CD8 T cells in Susac syndrome. This CDR3 contains 16 residues. V lost 0 bases and J lost 3, with 14 bases in between. The V gene's germline CDR1 is SGDLS and CDR2 YYNGEE. Random-hexamer reverse transcription was applied to about 0.45 to 1 ug RNA. TCRdb re-derived calls from the immunoSEQ multiplex PCR reads in MiXCR, one entry per CDR3 protein. The sample contains 85,000 to 90,000 distinct CDR3 sequences, about 93% of which appear only once. The source of this sequence is a human donor in good health. The chain is built from TRBV9 and TRBJ2-3, with D possibly being TRBD2 (7 bases). Sequencing input: CD8+ T cells from PBMCs. The chain's CDR3 is CASSVESQGGTDTQYF. The CDR3 DNA reads as TGTGCCAGCAGCGTAGAGTCACAGGGAGGGACAGATACGCAGTATTTT.